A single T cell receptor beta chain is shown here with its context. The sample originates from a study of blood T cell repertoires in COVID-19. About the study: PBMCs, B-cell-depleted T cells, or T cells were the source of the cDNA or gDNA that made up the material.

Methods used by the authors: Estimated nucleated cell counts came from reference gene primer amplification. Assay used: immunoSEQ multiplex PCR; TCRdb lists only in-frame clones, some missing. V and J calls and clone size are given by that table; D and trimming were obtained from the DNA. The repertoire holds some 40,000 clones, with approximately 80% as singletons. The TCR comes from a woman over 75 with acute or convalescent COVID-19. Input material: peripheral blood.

The CDR3 bases are TGTGCCAGCAGTCGAGAGAGGACTCCAGACACAGATACGCAGTATTTT. This gives the protein CASSRERTPDTDTQYF. The chain has TRBV2 and TRBJ2-3; perhaps TRBD2 as D (5 bases). Germline V gene data show CDR1 as SNHLY and CDR2 as FYNNEI. Trimming removed 5 bases at V and 2 bases at J, with 17 bases between. The CDR3 is made up of 16 amino acids.